These 15 T cell receptor beta chains share one sample of origin, sequenced in a study of T cells in localized non-small cell lung cancer. This table comes from immunoSEQ multiplex PCR, and its TCRdb copy is limited to in-frame clones, with some not included. The data hold 25,000 or so clones, with approximately 88% observed a single time. Specimen: PBMCs, collected before any cancer treatment. The receptors were gathered from a man aged 35 to 70 with stage II lung adenocarcinoma.

The chain combines TRBV6-6 with TRBJ1-2; the D gene is possibly TRBD1 (6 bases). There are 13 residues in the CDR3. V lost 8 bases and J 4 bases, leaving 14 bases between the germline ends. Germline-derived CDR1 and CDR2 are MNHNY and SVGAGI (reference sequence). The CDR3: CASGEQGPYGYTF. CDR3 DNA sequence: TGTGCCAGCGGAGAACAGGGACCCTATGGCTACACCTTC.

This sequence joins TRBV21-1 and TRBJ1-1. TRBV21-1 is a pseudogene. The CDR3 is 17 residues long. DNA of the CDR3: TGTGCCAGCAGCAAAGCGCCGGCAGGAGGGTTAGACACTGAAGCTTTCTTT. Translating gives CASSKAPAGGLDTEAFF.

This clone has a single count. The gene calls are TRBV7-2 and TRBJ2-1; D not certain. The V gene's germline CDR1 is SGHTA and CDR2 FQGNSA. V lost 5 bases and J lost 0, with 8 bases in between. The CDR3 is 14 residues long. This CDR3 reads CASSRSDSYNEQFF. The CDR3 bases are TGTGCCAGCAGCCGCTCAGACTCCTACAATGAGCAGTTCTTC.

A few counts support this clone. This sequence joins TRBV9 and TRBJ2-1; TRBD2 agrees at 12 bases. V gave up 4 bases and J gave up 8 bases; unmatched junction bases: 10. The CDR3 spans 16 residues. Germline V gives CDR1 SGDLS, CDR2 YYNGEE. The CDR3, as DNA: TGTGCCAGCAGCATCCGACTAGCGGGAGCAATCGATGAGCAGTTCTTC. Residues: CASSIRLAGAIDEQFF.

The chain is built from TRBV28 and TRBJ1-1, with 7 bases aligning to TRBD1. Germline CDR1 is MDHEN and CDR2 is SYDVKM. The CDR3 runs to 15 residues. Trimming cost V 5 bases and J 1 base; bases outside gene matches: 7. DNA for the CDR3: TGTGCCAGCAGTCAGACAGGGTTTTCGAACACTGAAGCTTTCTTT. Translation: CASSQTGFSNTEAFF.

The J gene is TRBJ2-2, the V gene TRBV9; D is ambiguous. Germline loops: CDR1 SGDLS, CDR2 YYNGEE. The CDR3 loop spans 16 amino acids. Trimming took off 0 bases at V and 1 base at J, with 10 bases between the two ends. Written as DNA, the CDR3 is TGTGCCAGCAGCGTAGCTTCATGGGAGAACACCGGGGAGCTGTTTTTT. Translating gives CASSVASWENTGELFF. Combining the CDR3 with reference TRBV9 and TRBJ2-2 gives the whole variable domain DSGVTQTPKHLITATGQRVTLRCSPRSGDLSVYWYQQSLDQGLQFLIQYYNGEERAKGNILERFSAQQFPDLHSELNLSSLELGDSALYFCASSVASWENTGELFFGEGSRLTVL.

The V and J genes are TRBV27 and TRBJ2-1, with 8 bases matching TRBD2. CDR3 size: 15 residues. Germline V gene sequence: CDR1 MNHEY, CDR2 SMNVEV (reference sequence). V was clipped by 6 bases and J by 0 bases; unmatched bases: 4. The CDR3 reads CASRGLASSYNEQFF. CDR3 bases: TGTGCCAGCAGAGGACTAGCCAGCTCCTACAATGAGCAGTTCTTC.

The J gene is TRBJ1-1, the V gene TRBV25-1; 7 nucleotides agree with TRBD1. The ends lost 3 bases at V and 1 base at J; junction bases unmatched: 8. Germline V gene sequence: CDR1 MGHDK, CDR2 SYGVNS. This CDR3 comprises 16 residues. This chain's CDR3 is CASSELPGGGNTEAFF. CDR3 nucleotides: TGTGCCAGCAGTGAGCTCCCAGGGGGAGGGAACACTGAAGCTTTCTTT. Full variable domain (missing parts from reference TRBV25-1 and TRBJ1-1): EADIYQTPRYLVIGTGKKITLECSQTMGHDKMYWYQQDPGMELHLIHYSYGVNSTEKGDLSSESTVSRIRTEHFPLTLESARPSHTSQYLCASSELPGGGNTEAFFGQGTRLTVV.

The V gene is TRBV15, the J gene TRBJ1-2; perhaps TRBD1 as D (5 bases). This CDR3 spans 17 amino acids. Trimming cost V 6 bases and J 4 bases, with 24 bases left between them. The germline CDR1 and CDR2 sequences are LNHNV and YYDKDF (reference sequence). The CDR3 DNA reads as TGTGCCACCAGTTCCGGCGGGACCCTATTAACCCCCTATGGCTACACCTTC. Residues: CATSSGGTLLTPYGYTF. The full variable domain, with the rest looked up from reference TRBV15 and TRBJ1-2, is DAMVIQNPRYQVTQFGKPVTLSCSQTLNHNVMYWYQQKSSQAPKLLFHYYDKDFNNEADTPDNFQSRRPNTSFCFLDIRSPGLGDTAMYLCATSSGGTLLTPYGYTFGSGTRLTVV.

This clone has only one observation. CDR3 nucleotides: TGCGCCAGCAGCCAAGATCTAGGGGCAGGGGGCTACACCTTC. It encodes CASSQDLGAGGYTF. The chain couples TRBV4-1 to TRBJ1-2, with D possibly matching TRBD1 (5 bases). Trimming stripped 0 bases from V and 8 bases from J, with 13 bases between. The CDR3 loop spans 14 amino acids. Germline CDR1 MGHRA, CDR2 YSYEKL.

V usage is TRBV19 and J usage is TRBJ2-3; 11 bases match TRBD2. The V gene end was trimmed by 2 bases and the J gene end by 4 bases; junction bases not matched to a gene: 14. Germline values: CDR1 LNHDA, CDR2 SQIVND (reference sequence). CDR3 length equals 19 residues. CDR3 sequence: CASSISYASSGRPPDTQYF. CDR3 nucleotide sequence: TGTGCCAGTAGTATATCTTACGCATCTAGCGGGAGGCCCCCAGATACGCAGTATTTT.

This clone was recorded a few times. The chain employs TRBV27 and TRBJ2-1; TRBD2 aligns across 9 bases. V lost 5 bases, J lost 10 bases, and 9 bases stayed unmatched. The CDR3 runs to 14 residues. CDR1 and CDR2 from the germline V gene are MNHEY and SMNVEV (reference sequence). The CDR3 bases are TGTGCCAGCAGTGTCGTTAGCGGGAGCTACGAGCAGTTCTTC. Translating gives CASSVVSGSYEQFF.

The chain combines TRBV5-4 with TRBJ2-5; 10 bases map to TRBD2. The V gene end was trimmed by 4 bases and the J gene end by 5 bases; junction bases not matched to a gene: 14. The CDR3 loop spans 17 amino acids. Germline CDR1 reads SGHNT; CDR2 reads YYREEE (reference sequence). This CDR3 reads CASSVRASGGVEETQYF. CDR3 coding DNA: TGTGCCAGCAGCGTTAGGGCTAGCGGGGGAGTTGAGGAGACCCAGTACTTC. Looking up the rest from reference TRBV5-4 and TRBJ2-5 gives the full variable domain: ETGVTQSPTHLIKTRGQQVTLRCSSQSGHNTVSWYQQALGQGPQFIFQYYREEENGRGNFPPRFSGLQFPNYSSELNVNALELDDSALYLCASSVRASGGVEETQYFGPGTRLLVL.

This rearrangement joins TRBV6-5 to TRBJ2-7; 8 bases agree with TRBD2. Germline CDR1 is MNHEY and CDR2 is SVGAGI. The CDR3 consists of 13 residues. J gave up 4 bases and V 7 bases, and 6 bases lay outside the gene matches. The CDR3 DNA reads TGTGCCAGCAATCGGGCGGGAGGATACGAGCAGTACTTC. Its translation: CASNRAGGYEQYF.

The chain recombines TRBV19 with TRBJ2-5; TRBD1 aligns across 8 bases. This CDR3 contains 16 residues. Germline V gene sequence: CDR1 LNHDA, CDR2 SQIVND (reference sequence). Germline trimming cut 7 bases from V and 0 bases from J; bases unmatched to any gene: 10. CDR3 residues: CASTSWGDRNQETQYF. For the CDR3, the DNA is TGTGCCAGTACCAGCTGGGGGGACAGGAACCAAGAGACCCAGTACTTC.